This is a list of T cell receptor beta chains from one sample in a study of molecular identifiers for immune sequencing clone quantification. TCRdb passed the PCR reads through MiXCR, listing each CDR3 protein once. This table has some 100,000 distinct CDR3 sequences, roughly a third appearing once. The specimen sequenced was naive CD8+ T cells from blood, with Jurkat cell RNA spiked in. These TCRs come from a human donor in good health. Some libraries in this study had Jurkat cell RNA spiked in. Both conserved end residues are part of each CDR3. The D gene is left open where the match is weak. The listing skips clone size in some rows; elsewhere it reads once, few, many or a size class.

D	V	size	J	CDR3	DNA
NA	TRBV28	many	TRBJ1-5	CASSFYSEQPQHF	TGTGCCAGCAGTTTCTATTCGGAACAGCCCCAGCATTTT
TRBD2	TRBV18	NA	TRBJ2-5	CASSPPTSGGETQYF	TGTGCCAGCTCACCCCCAACTAGCGGAGGAGAGACCCAGTACTTC
NA	TRBV25-1	few	TRBJ2-1	CASTPGTHNEQFF	TGTGCCAGCACTCCCGGGACCCACAATGAGCAGTTCTTC
TRBD1	TRBV6-5	NA	TRBJ1-2	CASTQDREGYGYTF	TGTGCCAGCACGCAGGACAGGGAGGGCTATGGCTACACCTTC
NA	TRBV3-1	few	TRBJ2-3	CASSQDSAGPTDTQYF	TGTGCCAGCAGCCAAGATTCGGCGGGACCCACAGATACGCAGTATTTT
NA	TRBV6-5	NA	TRBJ2-7	CASTGPGRVWYF	TGTGCCAGCACCGGACCGGGCAGGGTTTGGTACTTC
TRBD2	TRBV4-2	NA	TRBJ2-3	CASSYLALAGVYGTDTQYF	TGTGCCAGCAGCTATCTCGCACTAGCGGGAGTTTACGGCACAGATACGCAGTATTTT
TRBD2	TRBV6-2/TRBV6-3	NA	TRBJ2-7	CASNPQAGRSYEQYF	TGTGCCAGCAACCCACAAGCGGGACGCTCCTACGAGCAGTACTTC
TRBD2	TRBV12-3/TRBV12-4	NA	TRBJ2-5	CASSFGGTSGAPGQETQYF	TGTGCCAGCAGTTTTGGGGGAACTAGCGGGGCTCCAGGCCAAGAGACCCAGTACTTC
NA	TRBV19	many	TRBJ2-1	CASSIRGSSADEQFF	TGTGCCAGTAGTATACGCGGATCCTCGGCGGATGAGCAGTTCTTC
NA	TRBV6-5	NA	TRBJ2-7	CASRTTSYEQYF	TGTGCCAGCAGAACCACCTCCTACGAGCAGTACTTC
NA	TRBV5-4	NA	TRBJ2-7	CASSLGSGLGYEQYF	TGTGCCAGCAGCTTGGGGAGCGGCTTGGGCTACGAGCAGTACTTC
NA	TRBV28	many	TRBJ2-6	CASSFSTGANVLTF	TGTGCCAGCAGTTTCTCCACTGGGGCCAACGTCCTGACTTTC
NA	TRBV6-5	few	TRBJ2-7	CATRDTSYEQYF	TGTGCCACCCGGGACACCTCCTACGAGCAGTACTTC
NA	TRBV28	many	TRBJ1-4	CASRPRTAATNEKLFF	TGTGCCAGCAGACCCAGGACGGCGGCAACTAATGAAAAACTGTTTTTT
NA	TRBV28	NA	TRBJ1-1	CASSFSHQAMNTEAFF	TGTGCCAGCAGTTTTTCCCACCAGGCAATGAACACTGAAGCTTTCTTT
NA	TRBV19	few	TRBJ1-5	CASVGGYSNQPQHF	TGTGCCAGTGTGGGGGGTTATAGCAATCAGCCCCAGCATTTT
NA	TRBV29-1	NA	TRBJ2-7	CNVEGGGGSYEQYF	TGCAACGTCGAGGGTGGAGGGGGGTCCTACGAGCAGTACTTC
NA	TRBV3-1	NA	TRBJ1-4	CARSPGSTNEKLFF	TGTGCCCGCAGCCCCGGGTCCACTAATGAAAAACTGTTTTTT
NA	TRBV4-3	NA	TRBJ2-7	CASSQGGGPSYEQYF	TGCGCCAGCAGCCAAGGGGGCGGGCCCAGCTACGAGCAGTACTTC
NA	TRBV2	NA	TRBJ1-3	CASSEDRFSGNTIYF	TGTGCCAGCAGTGAGGATCGATTCTCTGGAAACACCATATATTTT
TRBD2	TRBV12-3/TRBV12-4	few	TRBJ2-1	CASSLGGGPSYNEQFF	TGTGCCAGCAGCCTCGGGGGAGGGCCTTCCTACAATGAGCAGTTCTTC
NA	TRBV4-1	few	TRBJ1-5	CASSAVTNNQPQHF	TGCGCCAGCAGCGCGGTTACGAATAACCAGCCCCAGCATTTT
NA	TRBV4-3	NA	TRBJ2-6	CASSQGPGRNSGANVLTF	TGCGCCAGCAGCCAAGGCCCAGGGAGGAACTCTGGGGCCAACGTCCTGACTTTC
NA	TRBV7-3	few	TRBJ2-3	CASSLDQGTDTQYF	TGTGCCAGCAGCTTAGATCAGGGCACAGATACGCAGTATTTT
TRBD2	TRBV7-8	NA	TRBJ2-3	CASSLAWVAGATDTQYF	TGTGCCAGCAGCTTAGCTTGGGTAGCGGGCGCCACAGATACGCAGTATTTT
TRBD2	TRBV29-1	many	TRBJ2-3	CSLEGLAGESTDTQYF	TGCAGCCTTGAGGGACTAGCGGGAGAAAGCACAGATACGCAGTATTTT
TRBD2	TRBV6-5	NA	TRBJ2-3	CASSGPLSGTLTDTQYF	TGTGCCAGCAGCGGTCCTCTGAGCGGGACCCTAACAGATACGCAGTATTTT
NA	TRBV6-2/TRBV6-3	NA	TRBJ2-1	CASSWEKGGDEQFF	TGTGCCAGCAGTTGGGAAAAAGGGGGGGATGAGCAGTTCTTC
NA	TRBV27	few	TRBJ2-4	CASSPQGQLLNIQYF	TGTGCCAGCAGTCCACAAGGGCAGCTACTAAACATTCAGTACTTC
TRBD2	TRBV28	many	TRBJ2-3	CASSTPLAGGVDTQYF	TGTGCCAGCAGTACGCCTTTAGCGGGAGGGGTAGATACGCAGTATTTT
NA	TRBV27	NA	TRBJ1-1	CASSFEGTLSEAFF	TGTGCCAGCAGTTTTGAGGGGACCTTATCTGAGGCTTTCTTT
NA	TRBV25-1	many	TRBJ2-2	CASSDGRGRRPSGELFF	TGTGCCAGCAGTGATGGTCGGGGCAGGCGTCCATCCGGGGAGCTGTTTTTT
NA	TRBV28	NA	TRBJ2-3	CASSLGSGLARLDTQYF	TGTGCCAGCAGTTTGGGGTCGGGATTAGCCCGGTTAGATACGCAGTATTTT
NA	TRBV3-1	NA	TRBJ2-2	CASSHRDFNTGELFF	TGTGCCAGCAGTCACCGGGACTTTAACACCGGGGAGCTGTTTTTT
NA	TRBV13	few	TRBJ1-1	CASSFSWGPENTEAFF	TGTGCCAGCAGCTTTAGTTGGGGGCCCGAAAACACTGAAGCTTTCTTT
TRBD1	TRBV29-1	many	TRBJ2-7	CSVGQGSYEQYF	TGCAGCGTTGGACAGGGTTCCTACGAGCAGTACTTC
TRBD1	TRBV13	NA	TRBJ2-7	CASSFGTVKGEQYF	TGTGCCAGCAGCTTTGGGACAGTCAAGGGCGAGCAGTACTTC
TRBD2	TRBV7-9	NA	TRBJ2-7	CASRAGLSYEQYF	TGTGCCAGCCGAGCGGGACTCTCCTACGAGCAGTACTTC
TRBD1	TRBV12-3/TRBV12-4	few	TRBJ2-5	CASSSQGAGETQYF	TGTGCCAGCAGTTCTCAGGGGGCAGGAGAGACCCAGTACTTC